The T cell receptor beta chain described here comes from a study of beta chain features in type 1 diabetes. Sorted CD4+ subsets: naive, central memory, regulatory, stem cell-like memory (CD45RO/CCR7/CD25/CD127/CD95/CD27 panel). Every isolated RNA sample was fully reverse transcribed, so sequencing captured expressed TCRB transcripts. Only in-frame clones appear in the TCRdb table, and some are missing; sequencing was by immunoSEQ multiplex PCR. The table lists some 280,000 clones, over 11% of them singletons. The CDR3 length is 15 residues. Germline CDR1 and CDR2: MDHEN and SYDVKM. With V trimmed by 4 bases and J by 6 bases, 6 bases remained unmatched. Findings and caveats of the study: Patients and controls would be equally affected if PCR favored shorter templates. Within each of all four CD4+ subsets, Type 1 diabetes patients had TCRB CDR3s that were moderately but significantly shorter. Within the patient group, naive, central memory and Treg TCRB repertoires appeared more similar to each other than within healthy donors.

Remarks on this clone: Its antigen is not identified.

This chain connects TRBV28 to TRBJ2-1, with 10 bases lining up with TRBD1. This TCR came from a man aged 25 to 40 with type 1 diabetes. Sequencing input: naive CD4+ T cells from blood. CDR3 region: CASSSTGQGGNEQFF. The DNA for the CDR3 is TGTGCCAGCAGTTCAACCGGACAGGGGGGCAATGAGCAGTTCTTC.